The subject of this entry is one T cell receptor (beta chain). Its antigen is as yet unknown. Germline and junction disagree at one end, which may indicate a read error. The data stem from a study of T cells in Graves' hyperthyroidism and ophthalmopathy. Study-wide results and limits: Using 13 V-J features, a model discriminated ophthalmopathy from stable hyperthyroidism.

Germline lookup yields CDR1 MGHRA and CDR2 YSYEKL. The CDR3 sequence is 18 residues long. RNA transcripts served as the template for amplifying TCR beta CDR3 regions. When the TCR CDR3 underwent first-round RT-PCR, the HTBI primer set was used. One entry per CDR3 protein, called by TCRdb with MiXCR from the multiplex PCR reads. The sample shows under 450,000 distinct CDR3 sequences, about a sixth of them seen only once. The J gene is TRBJ1-5, the V gene TRBV4-1; possible D gene TRBD1, 5 bases. This clonotype was obtained from a woman in her thirties with Graves' hyperthyroidism that later progressed to Graves' ophthalmopathy. The sample consisted of blood. CDR3 DNA: TGTGCCAGCAGCCAAGATGGGACGGGGGGTACGGGCAATCAGCCCCAGCATTTT. It encodes CASSQDGTGGTGNQPQHF.